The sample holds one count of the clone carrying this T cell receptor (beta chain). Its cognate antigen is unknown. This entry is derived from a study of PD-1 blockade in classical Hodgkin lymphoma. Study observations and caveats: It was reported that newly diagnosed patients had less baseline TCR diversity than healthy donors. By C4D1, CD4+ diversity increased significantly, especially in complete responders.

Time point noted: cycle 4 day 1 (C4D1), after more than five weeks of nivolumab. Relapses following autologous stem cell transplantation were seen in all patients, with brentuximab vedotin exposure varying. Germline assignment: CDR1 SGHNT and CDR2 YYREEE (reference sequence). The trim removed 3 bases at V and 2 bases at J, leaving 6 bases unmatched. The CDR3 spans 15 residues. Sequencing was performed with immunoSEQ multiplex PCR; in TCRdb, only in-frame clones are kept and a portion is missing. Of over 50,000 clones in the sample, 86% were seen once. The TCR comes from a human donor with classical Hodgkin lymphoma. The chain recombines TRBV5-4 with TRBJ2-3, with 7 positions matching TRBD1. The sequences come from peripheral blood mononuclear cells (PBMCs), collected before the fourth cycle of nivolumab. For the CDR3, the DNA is TGTGCCAGCAGCTCCAGACAGGGAGACACAGATACGCAGTATTTT. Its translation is CASSSRQGDTDTQYF. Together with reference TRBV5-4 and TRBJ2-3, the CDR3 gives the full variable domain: ETGVTQSPTHLIKTRGQQVTLRCSSQSGHNTVSWYQQALGQGPQFIFQYYREEENGRGNFPPRFSGLQFPNYSSELNVNALELDDSALYLCASSSRQGDTDTQYFGPGTRLTVL.